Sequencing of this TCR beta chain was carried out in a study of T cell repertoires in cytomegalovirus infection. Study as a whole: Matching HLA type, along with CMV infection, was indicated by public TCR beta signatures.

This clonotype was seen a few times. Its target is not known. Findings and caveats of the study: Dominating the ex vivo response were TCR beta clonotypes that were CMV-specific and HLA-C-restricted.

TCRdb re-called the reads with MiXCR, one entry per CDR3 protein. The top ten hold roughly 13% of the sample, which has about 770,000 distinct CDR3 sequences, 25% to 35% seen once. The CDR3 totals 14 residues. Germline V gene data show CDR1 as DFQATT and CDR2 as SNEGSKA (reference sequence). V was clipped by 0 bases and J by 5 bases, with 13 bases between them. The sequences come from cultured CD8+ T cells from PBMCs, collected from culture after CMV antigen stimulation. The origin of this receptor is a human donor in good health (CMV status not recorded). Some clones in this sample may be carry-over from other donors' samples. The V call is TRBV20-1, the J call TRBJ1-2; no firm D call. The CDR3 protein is CSARDWEQLYGYTF. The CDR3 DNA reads TGCAGTGCTAGAGATTGGGAACAGCTATATGGCTACACCTTC.